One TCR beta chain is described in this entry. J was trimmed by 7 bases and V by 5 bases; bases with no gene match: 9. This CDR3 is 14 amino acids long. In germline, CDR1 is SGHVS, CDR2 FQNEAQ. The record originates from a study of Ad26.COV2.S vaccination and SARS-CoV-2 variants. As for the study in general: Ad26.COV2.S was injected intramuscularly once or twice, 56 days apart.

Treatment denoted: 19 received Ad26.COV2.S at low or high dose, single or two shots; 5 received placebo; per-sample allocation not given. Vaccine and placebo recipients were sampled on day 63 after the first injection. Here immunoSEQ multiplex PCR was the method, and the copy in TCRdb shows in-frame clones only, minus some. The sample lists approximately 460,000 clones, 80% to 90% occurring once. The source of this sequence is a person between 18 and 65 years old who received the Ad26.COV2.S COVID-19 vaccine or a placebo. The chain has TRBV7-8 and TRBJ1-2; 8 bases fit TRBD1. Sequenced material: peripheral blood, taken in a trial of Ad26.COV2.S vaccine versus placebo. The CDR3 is CASSPRDRSSGYTF. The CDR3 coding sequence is TGTGCCAGCAGCCCCCGGGACAGGAGCTCTGGCTACACCTTC.